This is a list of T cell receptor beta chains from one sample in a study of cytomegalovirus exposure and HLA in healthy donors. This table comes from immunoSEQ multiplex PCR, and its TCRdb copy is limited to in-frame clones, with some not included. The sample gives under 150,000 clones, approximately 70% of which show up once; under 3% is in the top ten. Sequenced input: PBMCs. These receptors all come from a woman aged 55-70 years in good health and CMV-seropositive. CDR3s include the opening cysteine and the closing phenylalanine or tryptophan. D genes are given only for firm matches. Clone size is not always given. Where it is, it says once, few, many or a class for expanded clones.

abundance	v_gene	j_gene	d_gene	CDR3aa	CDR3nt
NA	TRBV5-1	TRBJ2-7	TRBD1	CASSSSGGTLEQYF	TGCGCCAGCAGCTCGTCAGGGGGAACCCTCGAGCAGTACTTC
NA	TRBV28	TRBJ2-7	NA	CASSLAPEYYEQYF	TGTGCCAGCAGTTTGGCACCCGAATATTACGAGCAGTACTTC
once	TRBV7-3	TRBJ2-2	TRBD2	CASSPTRTSGNRETGELFF	TGTGCCAGCAGCCCCACGCGGACTAGCGGGAACCGGGAGACCGGGGAGCTGTTTTTT
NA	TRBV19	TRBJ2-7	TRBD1	CASSPPGTGDHEQYF	TGTGCCAGTAGTCCCCCTGGGACAGGGGACCACGAGCAGTACTTC
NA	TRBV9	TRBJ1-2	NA	CASSVQNYGYTF	TGTGCCAGCAGCGTCCAAAACTATGGCTACACCTTC
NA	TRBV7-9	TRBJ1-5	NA	CSSSLGGDGQPQHF	TGTTCCAGCAGCTTAGGGGGGGACGGTCAGCCCCAGCATTTT
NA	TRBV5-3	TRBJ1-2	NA	CARSSDSNYGYTF	TGTGCCAGAAGCTCGGACAGCAACTATGGCTACACCTTC
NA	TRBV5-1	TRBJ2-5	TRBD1	CASSFGQGGQETQYF	TGCGCCAGCAGCTTTGGACAGGGGGGGCAAGAGACCCAGTACTTC
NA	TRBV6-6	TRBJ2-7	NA	CASSFHSGEQYF	TGTGCCAGCAGCTTTCACTCCGGCGAGCAGTACTTC
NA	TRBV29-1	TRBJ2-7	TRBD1	CSVVTGGSYEQYF	TGCAGCGTTGTGACAGGGGGATCCTACGAGCAGTACTTC
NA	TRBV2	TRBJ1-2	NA	CASSEALREVTNYGYTF	TGTGCCAGCAGTGAAGCGCTGAGGGAAGTCACTAACTATGGCTACACCTTC
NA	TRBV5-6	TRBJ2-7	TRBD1	CASSLAESGGYEQYF	TGTGCCAGCAGCTTGGCCGAGTCAGGGGGCTACGAGCAGTACTTC
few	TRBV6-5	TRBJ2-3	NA	CASQSFHRAHTQYF	TGTGCCAGCCAATCTTTCCACAGGGCCCATACGCAGTATTTT
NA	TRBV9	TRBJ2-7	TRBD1	CASSVAGTGFTEQYF	TGTGCCAGCAGCGTAGCCGGGACAGGGTTTACCGAGCAGTACTTC
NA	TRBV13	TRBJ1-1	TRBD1	CASSTTGTVNTEAFF	TGTGCCAGCAGCACCACCGGGACAGTGAACACTGAAGCTTTCTTT
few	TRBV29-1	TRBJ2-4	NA	CSVGDLNIQYF	TGCAGCGTGGGGGACTTAAACATTCAGTACTTC
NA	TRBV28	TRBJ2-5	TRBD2	CASSLDARGELGETQYF	TGTGCCAGCAGTTTGGACGCCCGGGGGGAGTTGGGGGAGACCCAGTACTTC
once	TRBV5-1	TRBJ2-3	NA	CASKQGSYTDTQYF	TGCGCCAGCAAACAGGGTAGTTACACAGATACGCAGTATTTT
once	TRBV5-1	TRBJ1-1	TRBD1	CASSSGTGGAGEAFF	TGCGCCAGCAGTAGCGGTACAGGGGGCGCCGGTGAAGCTTTCTTT
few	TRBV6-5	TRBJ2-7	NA	CASSYAGTASYEQYF	TGTGCCAGCAGTTACGCCGGGACTGCCTCCTACGAGCAGTACTTC